These 19 T cell receptor beta chains originate from one sample sequenced in a study of blood T cells in healthy people across ages (dated by TCRdb to about 2015). The library relied on 5' RACE. The data were produced on an Illumina HiSeq 2500. A second about 6 to 11 cycle PCR used a sample-barcoded 5' primer and a J-beta primer mix. TCRdb took the public reads, trimmed them with fastp at Q25, ran MiXCR for clone calling and kept in-frame beta chains. Rows with a matching CDR3 protein are joined into one entry that keeps the most common DNA and genes. For this sample there are approximately 780,000 distinct CDR3 sequences; more than 25% appear just once. Under 3% of the sample lies in the top ten. The sample was also reused in another study, on T cells of mothers and their children.

The sequenced sample was blood. These receptors originate from a boy between 10 and 17 years old in good health.

This clonotype has only one observation. The V and J genes are TRBV12-3 or TRBV12-4 and TRBJ2-7; unclear D gene. The CDR3 is 13 amino acids. V lost 6 bases to trimming and J lost 12 bases, with 21 bases between them. The CDR3 region is CASSPPLVASTYF. The CDR3 DNA follows: TGTGCCAGCAGCCCGCCGCTCGTCGCTTCTACGTACTTC.

Note on this clonotype: One junction end does not reproduce the germline sequence, and a read error may be involved. The V and J genes are TRBV5-4 and TRBJ2-5, with a tentative D call TRBD2 (6 bases). Germline values: CDR1 SGHNT, CDR2 YYREEE (reference sequence). The CDR3 consists of 14 residues. The CDR3 loop is CTSSLALATETQYF. The CDR3 DNA sequence: TGTACCAGCAGCTTGGCCCTAGCGACAGAGACCCAGTACTTC.

Ten or more counts support this clonotype. This chain uses TRBV9 with TRBJ2-5; the match to TRBD1 covers 9 bases. The assigned J gene may be wrong: the sequence end matches TRBJ2-7 better. The CDR3 runs to 14 residues. Per germline, CDR1 SGDLS and CDR2 YYNGEE. The CDR3 here is CASSVGQGTYEQYF. The CDR3, as DNA: TGTGCCAGCTCCGTGGGACAGGGAACATACGAGCAGTACTTC.

The rearrangement joins TRBV20-1 to TRBJ2-7; 9 bases fit TRBD1. The J call may be incorrect, as the DNA end agrees better with TRBJ2-5. Germline loops: CDR1 DFQATT, CDR2 SNEGSKA (reference sequence). The length of the CDR3 is 15 residues. CDR3 amino acids: CSARGVGQGKETQYF. The CDR3 bases are TGCAGTGCTAGAGGGGTCGGACAGGGGAAAGAGACCCAGTACTTC.

There are a few counts of this clonotype. V usage is TRBV6-2 or TRBV6-3 and J usage is TRBJ2-2; D is undetermined. V was trimmed by 7 bases and J by 7 bases, leaving 10 bases between them. Germline CDR1 is MNHEY and CDR2 is SVGEGT. The CDR3 spans 12 residues. In DNA, the CDR3 is TGTGCCAGCAATGATAAGGTCGGGGAGCTGTTTTTT. It yields the protein CASNDKVGELFF.

The chain uses TRBV6-5 and TRBJ1-2; D call uncertain. CDR1 and CDR2 from the germline V gene are MNHEY and SVGAGI. The CDR3 is 12 amino acids. In DNA, the CDR3 is TGTGCAGTAAGAGTCGTACGGTATGGCTACACCTTC. The encoded protein is CAVRVVRYGYTF.

This clonotype was seen a handful of times. The V gene is TRBV7-9, the J gene TRBJ1-4; tentative D call: TRBD1 (5 bases). Trimming shortened V by 2 bases and J by 5 bases, and 12 bases separated the two germline ends. Germline loops: CDR1 SEHNR, CDR2 FQNEAQ (reference sequence). The CDR3 length is 15 residues. The DNA of the CDR3 is TGTGCCAGCAGCTTAACGGGGGAAGCGAATGAAAAACTGTTTTTT. It encodes CASSLTGEANEKLFF.

This clonotype was picked up a small number of times. This chain joins TRBV4-1 and TRBJ2-3, with D possibly called TRBD1 or TRBD2 (7 bases each). CDR1 MGHRA and CDR2 YSYEKL come from the germline V gene. The CDR3 loop spans 16 amino acids. The V end was cut by 8 bases, the J end by 2 bases, with 20 bases between. As DNA, the CDR3 is TGCGCCAGCGGTACCGGGACAGCGGGGTTCACAGATACGCAGTATTTT. As protein: CASGTGTAGFTDTQYF.

The CDR3 protein is CASSDLATRLARRETQYF. Here the CDR3 DNA reads TGTGCCAGCAGTGACCTAGCAACTCGACTAGCCCGACGAGAGACCCAGTACTTC. The chain carries TRBV25-1 and TRBJ2-1, with TRBD2 matching over 7 bases. The J call may be in error: the DNA end matches TRBJ2-5 better. Germline lookup yields CDR1 MGHDK and CDR2 SYGVNS. This CDR3 is 18 amino acids long.

This chain connects TRBV5-1 to TRBJ2-7, with 9 nucleotides matching TRBD1. The end of the DNA aligns better with TRBJ2-1, so the J call may be wrong. CDR3 length: 15 residues. Germline CDR1 and CDR2: SGHRS and YFSETQ. CDR3 residues: CASSAQGAASNEQFF. In nucleotides, the CDR3 is TGCGCCAGCAGCGCACAGGGGGCAGCCTCCAATGAGCAGTTCTTC.

This clonotype was counted ten times or more. The V gene is TRBV7-3, the J gene TRBJ2-1; 8 nucleotides match TRBD1. This CDR3 region has 15 residues. The V and J ends lost 5 bases and 1 base, in that order; junction bases with no gene match: 4. Germline loops: CDR1 SGHTA, CDR2 FQGTGA. For the CDR3, the DNA is TGTGCCAGCAGCATGACAGGGGCTTCCTACAATGAGCAGTTCTTC. Protein: CASSMTGASYNEQFF. The entire variable domain, with the rest obtained from reference TRBV7-3 and TRBJ2-1, is as follows: GAGVSQTPSNKVTEKGKYVELRCDPISGHTALYWYRQSLGQGPEFLIYFQGTGAADDSGLPNDRFFAVRPEGSVSTLKIQRTERGDSAVYLCASSMTGASYNEQFFGPGTRLTVL.

J is TRBJ2-7 and V is TRBV2, with D uncertain. V was trimmed by 6 bases and J by 8 bases, leaving 8 bases between them. CDR3 size: 10 residues. Germline CDR1 is SNHLY and CDR2 is FYNNEI. CDR3 in DNA: TGTGCCAGCAGCGTTACCCAGCAGTACTTC. It yields the protein CASSVTQQYF.

In its sample, this clonotype was seen a few times. The chain joins TRBV6-6 to TRBJ2-1, with 10 bases aligning to TRBD2. J was trimmed by 7 bases and V by 7 bases; bases with no gene match: 10. Germline CDR1 and CDR2: MNHNY and SVGAGI (reference sequence). CDR3 length equals 15 residues. The CDR3: CASTRAGGPGNEQFF. CDR3 nucleotide sequence: TGTGCCAGCACCAGAGCGGGGGGGCCTGGGAATGAGCAGTTCTTC.

The chain is built from TRBV29-1 and TRBJ2-7, with D perhaps matching TRBD2 (6 bases). The length of the CDR3 is 13 residues. Trimming removed 6 bases from V and 0 bases from J, with 12 bases in between. Germline CDR1 reads SQVTM; CDR2 reads ANQGSEA. CDR3 DNA sequence: TGCAGCGTGCCGGGAGCAGCCTCCTACGAGCAGTACTTC. This sequence encodes CSVPGAASYEQYF.

This sequence joins TRBV11-2 and TRBJ2-2; D remains ambiguous. CDR3 length: 14 residues. Trimming took 5 bases from V and 3 from J, leaving 10 bases between them. Germline values: CDR1 SGHAT, CDR2 FQNNGV. For the CDR3, the DNA is TGTGCCAGCAGCCAAGACCGGGACACCGGGGAGCTGTTTTTT. Protein product: CASSQDRDTGELFF.

CDR3 protein: CASNFRGTSYNEQFF. CDR3 sequence (DNA): TGTGCCAGCAACTTTAGGGGTACCTCCTACAATGAGCAGTTCTTC. The chain couples TRBV12-3 or TRBV12-4 to TRBJ2-1; tentative D call: TRBD1 (5 bases). V was cut by 7 bases and J by 0 bases, with 13 bases left in between. The CDR3 consists of 15 residues.

In its sample, this clonotype was seen a few times. The chain couples TRBV27 to TRBJ2-3, with D possibly being TRBD1 (7 bases). CDR3 size: 15 residues. Germline V lookup: CDR1 MNHEY, CDR2 SMNVEV (reference sequence). V lost 8 bases and J lost 2, with 17 bases in between. CDR3 amino acids: CASWGQGGNTDTQYF. CDR3 nucleotide sequence: TGTGCCAGCTGGGGCCAGGGGGGAAACACAGATACGCAGTATTTT.

The rearrangement joins TRBV6-1 to TRBJ2-7, with 11 bases matching TRBD1. Per germline, CDR1 MNHNS and CDR2 SASEGT. This CDR3 is 13 amino acids long. The J segment lost 5 bases and the V segment lost 6 bases, leaving 3 bases of the junction unmatched. The CDR3 sequence is CASRGTGGDEQYF. The CDR3 nucleotides are TGTGCCAGCAGGGGGACAGGGGGGGACGAGCAGTACTTC.

This rearrangement joins TRBV12-3 or TRBV12-4 to TRBJ2-7, with TRBD2 identical over 7 bases. The CDR3 has 15 residues. J was trimmed by 2 bases and V by 7 bases; bases with no gene match: 11. CDR3 DNA sequence: TGTGCCAGCACTTCTCCGACTAGCCCGCCCTACGAGCAGTACTTC. The encoded protein is CASTSPTSPPYEQYF.